The clone carrying this TCR beta chain has at least ten counts. Its antigen is not known. Scientists amplified the TCR beta CDR3 regions from RNA transcripts. HTBI primers primed a first-round RT-PCR, and a second-round multiplex PCR followed. TCRdb re-analysed the multiplex PCR reads in MiXCR, keeping a single row per CDR3 protein. The sample holds some 410,000 distinct CDR3 sequences, around a fifth seen once. The sample is drawn from a study of Graves' ophthalmopathy and Graves' hyperthyroidism. Findings and caveats of the study: Using 13 signatures, a model distinguished ophthalmopathy from stable hyperthyroidism, reaching about 85% sensitivity and about 81% specificity.

Patients with other autoimmune diseases, uncontrolled infections, pregnancy or lactation were excluded. The specimen sequenced was peripheral blood. This receptor was identified in a woman in her late teens or twenties with stable Graves' hyperthyroidism.

CDR3 amino acids: CASSFLGREQYF. The CDR3 nucleotides read TGTGCCAGCAGTTTTCTCGGACGCGAGCAGTACTTC. This chain joins TRBV28 and TRBJ2-7; D is undetermined. The V end was cut by 3 bases, the J end by 6 bases, with 9 bases between. Germline lookup yields CDR1 MDHEN and CDR2 SYDVKM. This CDR3 region has 12 residues.